This T cell receptor (beta chain) was recorded in a study of T-cell reconstitution after alpha-beta-depleted transplantation in children. TCRbeta library construction was performed incorporating unique molecular identifiers. TCRdb used MiXCR to reprocess the PCR reads, holding one entry per CDR3 protein. Of some 220,000 distinct CDR3 sequences in the sample, around 9.5% are singletons; the top ten hold about 6.2%. This clonotype was detected a few times. Germline CDR1 and CDR2: LNHDA and SQIVND (reference sequence). Trimming pared 1 base from V and 2 bases from J, leaving 8 bases between. The CDR3 is 15 residues long.

The receptor comes from a human donor who donated a stem cell graft to a child with acute lymphoblastic leukemia. The specimen comprised PBMCs from the stem cell graft donor, sampled from the stem cell graft. The genes are TRBV19 and TRBJ2-2; D unresolved. CDR3 nucleotide sequence: TGTGCCAGTAGTATAGCCAACCGAAACACCGGGGAGCTGTTTTTT. This sequence encodes CASSIANRNTGELFF.